The 10 T cell receptor beta chains given below trace back to one sample, sequenced in a study of blood T cell repertoires in COVID-19. The data were produced by immunoSEQ multiplex PCR, yet TCRdb's version contains in-frame clones alone and is incomplete. The sample holds tens of thousands of clones, around 90% seen once. Sequencing was done on a sample of peripheral blood. The receptors come from a woman aged 50 to 65 with active or convalescent COVID-19.

CDR3 sequence (DNA): TGTGCCAGTAGTAACCCGGGACAGGGCTCCTACGAGCAGTACTTC. Translated: CASSNPGQGSYEQYF. This chain joins TRBV19 and TRBJ2-7; 9 bases map to TRBD1. Germline V CDR1 and CDR2: LNHDA, SQIVND (reference sequence). The CDR3 length is 15 residues. Trimming at V came to 4 bases and at J to 0 bases, leaving 4 bases not matched to a gene.

The V gene is TRBV11-2, the J gene TRBJ1-4, with TRBD1 as a possible D gene (6 bases). This CDR3 is 14 amino acids long. CDR1 and CDR2 (germline): SGHAT, FQNNGV. V dropped 2 bases and J dropped 3 bases, with 7 bases sitting between them. Written as DNA, the CDR3 is TGTGCCAGCAGCTTATCAGGGGCTAATGAAAAACTGTTTTTT. This translates into CASSLSGANEKLFF.

The J gene is TRBJ2-5, the V gene TRBV5-1; unclear D gene. CDR3 length equals 12 residues. Germline loops: CDR1 SGHRS, CDR2 YFSETQ. The V end lost 3 bases, the J end lost 5 bases, and 8 bases lay between the germline ends. CDR3 protein: CASSSIYETQYF. The CDR3 DNA reads TGCGCCAGCAGCTCCATCTATGAGACCCAGTACTTC.

This sequence joins TRBV5-4 and TRBJ1-2; D uncertain. There are 13 residues in the CDR3. CDR1 and CDR2 from the germline V gene are SGHNT and YYREEE (reference sequence). The germline V and J ends were trimmed by 4 bases and 2 bases, with 9 bases remaining between them. CDR3 sequence (DNA): TGTGCCAGCAGCCCCGGTTCAAACTATGGCTACACCTTC. As protein: CASSPGSNYGYTF.

The CDR3 sequence is CASSLGHREYEQYF. For the CDR3, the DNA is TGTGCCAGCAGCTTAGGACACAGGGAGTACGAGCAGTACTTC. V usage is TRBV7-8 and J usage is TRBJ2-7, with D perhaps matching TRBD1 (6 bases). The CDR3 length is 14 residues. Per the germline V gene, CDR1 is SGHVS and CDR2 is FQNEAQ. V was pared by 1 base and J by 4 bases, with 11 bases between.

V usage is TRBV5-1 and J usage is TRBJ1-4, with D uncertain. CDR1 is SGHRS, CDR2 YFSETQ, per germline. This CDR3 comprises 14 residues. Trimming removed 5 bases at V and 6 bases at J, with 14 bases between. The CDR3 nucleotides read TGCGCCAGCAGACTAAACCCCGGGGATGAAAAACTGTTTTTT. Residues: CASRLNPGDEKLFF.

Comments on this clone: The junction departs from germline at one end; a sequencing error may be responsible. The gene calls are TRBV5-5 and TRBJ1-1; 8 bases are a match to TRBD1. This CDR3 spans 15 amino acids. Germline CDR1 is SGHKS and CDR2 is YYEKEE (reference sequence). The CDR3 protein is CASSPRQGMNTEAFF. In DNA, the CDR3 is TGTGCCAGCAGCCCCAGACAGGGGATGAATACTGAAGCTTTCTTT. The whole variable domain, filled in from reference TRBV5-5 and TRBJ1-1, reads DAGVTQSPTHLIKTRGQQVTLRCSPISGHKSVSWYQQVLGQGPQFIFQYYEKEERGRGNFPDRFSARQFPNYSSELNVNALLLGDSALYLCASSPRQGMNTEAFFGQGTRLTVV.

This sequence joins TRBV19 and TRBJ1-6; 7 bases agree with TRBD1. Germline assignment: CDR1 LNHDA and CDR2 SQIVND (reference sequence). This CDR3 region has 15 residues. The V segment lost 7 bases and the J segment 7 bases; nucleotides outside the gene matches: 10. CDR3 region: CASNDRVRANSPLHF. The CDR3 DNA sequence: TGTGCCAGTAACGACAGGGTACGGGCAAATTCACCCCTCCACTTT.

The genes are TRBV19 and TRBJ1-1, with a possible D match to TRBD1 (6 bases). Germline loops: CDR1 LNHDA, CDR2 SQIVND (reference sequence). Trimming shortened V by 3 bases and J by 10 bases, and 24 bases separated the two germline ends. This CDR3 contains 16 residues. This CDR3 is CASSMHPEGNRGGAFF. The CDR3, as DNA: TGTGCCAGTAGTATGCACCCAGAAGGGAACCGAGGGGGAGCTTTCTTT.

CDR3 sequence (DNA): TGTGCCAGCAGCTTATATGCCCAGGGTGCTGAAGCTTTCTTT. Encoded protein: CASSLYAQGAEAFF. The V and J genes are TRBV7-9 and TRBJ1-1; a possible D gene is TRBD1 (5 bases). This CDR3 is built from 14 residues. V lost 2 bases and J 6 bases, leaving 13 bases between the germline ends. The germline gives CDR1 SEHNR, CDR2 FQNEAQ (reference sequence).